This T cell receptor beta chain is drawn from a study of blood T cell repertoires in COVID-19. At the level of the study: PBMCs, B-cell-depleted T cells, or T cells provided the cDNA or gDNA that made up the material.

Authors' analysis steps: Nucleated cell number was recorded as an estimate derived from reference gene primer amplification. The repertoire was sequenced with immunoSEQ multiplex PCR; TCRdb's copy has only in-frame clones and lacks some. V and J calls and clone size are those listed in that table; D and trimming were worked out from the DNA. Of about 49,000 clones listed, around 84% are singletons. The ends lost 4 bases at V and 4 bases at J; junction bases unmatched: 9. The CDR3 runs to 16 residues. Germline V gene data show CDR1 as MDHEN and CDR2 as SYDVKM. The sample comprised peripheral blood. This TCR derives from a man between 50 and 59 years old with acute or convalescent COVID-19. This chain links TRBV28 with TRBJ2-2; TRBD1 agrees at 7 bases. The CDR3 bases are TGTGCCAGCAGTTCCTCCGGGACAGTTGGCACCGGGGAGCTGTTTTTT. Its translation: CASSSSGTVGTGELFF.